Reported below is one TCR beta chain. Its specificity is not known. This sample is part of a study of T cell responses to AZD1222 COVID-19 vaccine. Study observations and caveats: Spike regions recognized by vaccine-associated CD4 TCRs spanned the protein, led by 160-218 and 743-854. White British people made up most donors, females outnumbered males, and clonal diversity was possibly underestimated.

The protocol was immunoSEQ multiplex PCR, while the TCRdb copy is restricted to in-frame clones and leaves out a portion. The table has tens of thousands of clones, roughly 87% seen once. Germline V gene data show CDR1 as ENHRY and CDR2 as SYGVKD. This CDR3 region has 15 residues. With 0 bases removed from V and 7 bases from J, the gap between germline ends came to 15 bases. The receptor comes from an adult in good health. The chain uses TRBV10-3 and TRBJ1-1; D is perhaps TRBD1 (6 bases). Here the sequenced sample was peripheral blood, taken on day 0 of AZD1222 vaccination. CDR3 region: CAISESPGQGGEAFF. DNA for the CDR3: TGTGCCATCAGTGAGTCCCCGGGACAAGGGGGTGAAGCTTTCTTT.